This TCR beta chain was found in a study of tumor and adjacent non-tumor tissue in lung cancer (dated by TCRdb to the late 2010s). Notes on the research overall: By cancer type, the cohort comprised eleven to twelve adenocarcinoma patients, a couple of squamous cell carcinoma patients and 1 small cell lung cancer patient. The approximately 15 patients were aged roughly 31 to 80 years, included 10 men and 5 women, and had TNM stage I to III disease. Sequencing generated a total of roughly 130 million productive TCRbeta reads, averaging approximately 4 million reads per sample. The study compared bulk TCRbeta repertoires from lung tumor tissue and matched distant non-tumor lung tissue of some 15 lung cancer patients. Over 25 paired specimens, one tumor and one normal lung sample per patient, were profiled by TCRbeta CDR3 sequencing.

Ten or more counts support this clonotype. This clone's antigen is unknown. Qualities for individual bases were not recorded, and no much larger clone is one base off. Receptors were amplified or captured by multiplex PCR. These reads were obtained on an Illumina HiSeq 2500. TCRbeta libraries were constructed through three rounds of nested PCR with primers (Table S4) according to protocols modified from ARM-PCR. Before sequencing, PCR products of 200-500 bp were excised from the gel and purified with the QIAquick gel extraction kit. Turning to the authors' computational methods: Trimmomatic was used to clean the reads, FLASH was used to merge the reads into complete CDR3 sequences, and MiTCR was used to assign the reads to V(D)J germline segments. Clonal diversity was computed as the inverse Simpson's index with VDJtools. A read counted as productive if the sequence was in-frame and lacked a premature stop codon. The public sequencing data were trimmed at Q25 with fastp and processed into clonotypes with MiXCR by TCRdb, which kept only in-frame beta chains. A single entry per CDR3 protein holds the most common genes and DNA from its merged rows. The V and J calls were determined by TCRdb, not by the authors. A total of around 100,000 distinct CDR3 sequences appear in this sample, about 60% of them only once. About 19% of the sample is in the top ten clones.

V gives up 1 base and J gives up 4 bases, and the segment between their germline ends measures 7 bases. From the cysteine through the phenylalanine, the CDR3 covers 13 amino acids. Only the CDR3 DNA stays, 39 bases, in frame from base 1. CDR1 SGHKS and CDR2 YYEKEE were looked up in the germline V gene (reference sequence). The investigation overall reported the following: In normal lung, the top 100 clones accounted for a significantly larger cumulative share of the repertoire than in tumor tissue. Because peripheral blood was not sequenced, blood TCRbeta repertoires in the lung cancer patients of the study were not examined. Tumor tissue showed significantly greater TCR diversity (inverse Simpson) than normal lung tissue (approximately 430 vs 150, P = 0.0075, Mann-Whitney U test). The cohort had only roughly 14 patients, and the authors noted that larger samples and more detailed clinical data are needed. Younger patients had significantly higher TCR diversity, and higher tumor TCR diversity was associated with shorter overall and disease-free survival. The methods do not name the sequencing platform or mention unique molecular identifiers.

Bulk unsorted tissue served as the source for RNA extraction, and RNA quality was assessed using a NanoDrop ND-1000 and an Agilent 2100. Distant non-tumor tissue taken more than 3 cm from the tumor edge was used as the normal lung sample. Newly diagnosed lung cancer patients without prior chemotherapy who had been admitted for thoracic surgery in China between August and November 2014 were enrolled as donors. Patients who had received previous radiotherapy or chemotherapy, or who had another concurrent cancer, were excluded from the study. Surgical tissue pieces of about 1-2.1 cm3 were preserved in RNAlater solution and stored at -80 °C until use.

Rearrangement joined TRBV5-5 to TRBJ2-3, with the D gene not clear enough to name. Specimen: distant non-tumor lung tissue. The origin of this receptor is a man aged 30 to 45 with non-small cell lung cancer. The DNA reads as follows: TGTGCCAGCAGCTTGCTCCTGGCAGATACGCAGTATTTT. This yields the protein CASSLLLADTQYF.